The following is a T cell receptor (beta chain) sequence with its context. Antigen specificity is unknown. The donors were members of the validation cohort, which comprised about 130 subjects and was separate from the first cohort of 666 subjects. This record comes from a study of cytomegalovirus exposure and HLA in healthy donors. Across the whole study: The approximately 120 validation repertoires were produced on the same platform as the roughly 690 repertoires of the first cohort. This was reported in a later analysis.

This CDR3 spans 15 amino acids. The germline gives CDR1 SGHDN, CDR2 FVKESK. The ends were cut back, 4 bases at V and 2 bases at J, with 14 bases in the middle. This table comes from immunoSEQ multiplex PCR, and its TCRdb copy is limited to in-frame clones, with some not included. Here the sample spans 250,000 to 350,000 clones, 87% being singletons. Findings of the study overall: In vitro, three CMV-associated chains proved specific for CMV antigens. Within the 120 or so validation repertoires, first-cohort TCR clusters tended to co-occur, according to a later analysis.

The source of this sequence is a woman under 40 in good health and CMV-seropositive. What was sequenced was PBMCs. The chain joins TRBV14 to TRBJ1-2, with D uncertain. This chain's CDR3 is CASSPHWRLNYGYTF. The CDR3 DNA is TGTGCCAGCAGCCCTCATTGGAGATTAAACTATGGCTACACCTTC.